These 29 T cell receptor beta chains came from one sample sequenced in a study of response to subunit inactivated influenza vaccine. One entry per CDR3 protein results from TCRdb running MiXCR on the RT-PCR reads. The data contain around 520,000 distinct CDR3 sequences, 25% of them singletons. Sequencing was performed on CD4+ T cells sorted from PBMCs, taken roughly 5 days after vaccination. The receptors were gathered from a man aged 50 to 59 who received an inactivated influenza vaccine.

This sequence joins TRBV5-1 and TRBJ2-1, with D perhaps being TRBD1 or TRBD2 (5 bases each). The length of the CDR3 is 16 residues. The germline CDR1 and CDR2 sequences are SGHRS and YFSETQ. Trimming removed 0 bases at V and 2 bases at J, with 12 bases between. CDR3 sequence reads: CASSLVSGPPYNEQFF. The CDR3 DNA is TGCGCCAGCAGCTTGGTTTCGGGGCCGCCCTACAATGAGCAGTTCTTC.

This clonotype was observed a handful of times. The J gene is TRBJ2-3, the V gene TRBV10-3; 8 bases agree with TRBD1. The CDR3 contains 13 residues. Trimming cost V 7 bases and J 1 base; bases outside gene matches: 1. Germline CDR1 and CDR2: ENHRY and SYGVKD. The CDR3 loop is CAIKGQGTDTQYF. The CDR3 DNA is TGTGCCATCAAGGGACAGGGCACAGATACGCAGTATTTT.

This clonotype turned up a few times. The gene calls are TRBV7-9 and TRBJ1-1; D gene uncertain. Germline CDR1 is SEHNR and CDR2 is FQNEAQ (reference sequence). Trimming removed 5 bases from V and 0 bases from J, with 16 bases in between. CDR3 length: 16 residues. The CDR3 sequence is CASSPREARMNTEAFF. The CDR3 bases are TGTGCCAGCAGCCCCCGAGAGGCGAGGATGAACACTGAAGCTTTCTTT.

Many counts were recorded for this clonotype. The J gene is TRBJ1-6, the V gene TRBV18; D remains ambiguous. Between the trimmed V and J ends, which lost 3 bases and 7 bases, there was a span of 10 bases. The germline CDR1 and CDR2 sequences are KGHSH and LQKENI. CDR3 size: 14 residues. CDR3: CASSPTFGNSPLHF. In DNA, the CDR3 is TGTGCCAGCTCACCTACGTTCGGCAATTCACCCCTCCACTTT.

The rearrangement links TRBV20-1 to TRBJ2-7, with D possibly TRBD2 on 5 matching bases. The V end was cut by 6 bases, the J end by 9 bases, with 18 bases between. This CDR3 has 12 amino acids. The germline V gene has CDR1 DFQATT and CDR2 SNEGSKA (reference sequence). The CDR3 coding sequence is TGCAGTGCCCTTCACCGGGATTTAGGGCAGTACTTC. This gives the protein CSALHRDLGQYF.

There are a few counts of this clonotype. V gene TRBV4-2 combines with J gene TRBJ2-3; 10 bases line up with TRBD1. Germline CDR1 and CDR2: LGHNA and YNFKEQ. The CDR3 contains 16 residues. The trim removed 1 base at V and 5 bases at J, leaving 6 bases unmatched. The CDR3 is CASSQAPRTGGDTQYF. CDR3 nucleotide sequence: TGTGCCAGCAGCCAAGCCCCCCGGACAGGGGGAGATACGCAGTATTTT.

The genes are TRBV7-9 and TRBJ2-7; 8 bases line up with TRBD2. Unmatched junction bases numbered 12, after V lost 4 bases and J lost 4 bases. CDR1 SEHNR and CDR2 FQNEAQ come from the germline V gene (reference sequence). This CDR3 region has 16 residues. The CDR3 region has the DNA TGTGCCAGCAGCTGGGACGGGACTAGAAGTCAGTACGAGCAGTACTTC. This encodes CASSWDGTRSQYEQYF.

The chain is built from TRBV7-8 and TRBJ2-1; no clear D gene. The CDR3 covers 12 residues. The V and J ends lost 5 bases and 10 bases respectively, with 12 bases between them. The germline gives CDR1 SGHVS, CDR2 FQNEAQ. The CDR3 nucleotides are TGTGCCAGCAGCCTACTTCTAGGAGAGCAGTTCTTC. Protein product: CASSLLLGEQFF. The entire variable domain, with the rest obtained from reference TRBV7-8 and TRBJ2-1, is as follows: GAGVSQSPRYKVAKRGQDVALRCDPISGHVSLFWYQQALGQGPEFLTYFQNEAQLDKSGLPSDRFFAERPEGSVSTLKIQRTQQEDSAVYLCASSLLLGEQFFGPGTRLTVL.

At least ten counts were recorded for this clonotype. The chain couples TRBV12-3 or TRBV12-4 to TRBJ2-7; 8 bases map to TRBD2. Trimming took 4 bases from V and 4 from J; bases not matched to a gene: 12. CDR3 length: 16 residues. This chain's CDR3 is CASSSPKSGTRYEQYF. Here the CDR3 DNA reads TGTGCCAGCAGTTCACCAAAATCCGGGACTAGGTACGAGCAGTACTTC.

This clonotype was recorded many times. V usage is TRBV7-9 and J usage is TRBJ2-1; 7 bases are shared with TRBD2. This CDR3 is 15 amino acids long. Trimming removed 5 bases from V and 4 bases from J; junction bases left unmatched: 8. The V gene's germline CDR1 is SEHNR and CDR2 FQNEAQ (reference sequence). The CDR3 coding sequence is TGTGCCAGCAGCCCCACCGGGAGGTATTACAATGAGCAGTTCTTC. This encodes CASSPTGRYYNEQFF.

The chain links TRBV7-9 to TRBJ1-6; 8 bases match TRBD1. This CDR3 comprises 16 residues. Per the germline V gene, CDR1 is SEHNR and CDR2 is FQNEAQ (reference sequence). Unmatched junction bases numbered 12, after V lost 11 bases and J lost 3 bases. This CDR3 reads CAVDRGTAGYNSPLHF. DNA for the CDR3: TGTGCCGTCGACAGGGGAACGGCTGGCTATAATTCACCCCTCCACTTT. Drawing the rest from reference TRBV7-9 and TRBJ1-6, the complete variable domain is DTGVSQNPRHKITKRGQNVTFRCDPISEHNRLYWYRQTLGQGPEFLTYFQNEAQLEKSRLLSDRFSAERPKGSFSTLEIQRTEQGDSAMYLCAVDRGTAGYNSPLHFGNGTRLTVT.

The chain carries TRBV5-5 and TRBJ2-2; 7 bases match TRBD1. CDR3 length: 16 amino acids. Losses at the gene ends were 2 bases for V and 0 bases for J; bases not matched to a gene: 4. Germline CDR1 reads SGHKS; CDR2 reads YYEKEE (reference sequence). This CDR3 reads CASSLPTGANTGELFF. In nucleotides, the CDR3 is TGTGCCAGCAGCTTACCCACAGGGGCGAACACCGGGGAGCTGTTTTTT.

The genes are TRBV5-1 and TRBJ2-3, with D tentatively TRBD1 or TRBD2 (6 bases each). The germline V gene has CDR1 SGHRS and CDR2 YFSETQ. Between the trimmed V and J ends, which lost 1 base and 2 bases, there was a span of 20 bases. This CDR3 region has 18 residues. CDR3: CASSLSPLRGGLTDTQYF. CDR3 nucleotide sequence: TGCGCCAGCAGCTTGTCGCCGCTTCGAGGGGGGCTCACAGATACGCAGTATTTT.

This clonotype was counted at least ten times. The chain combines TRBV3-1 with TRBJ2-2; D unclear. The germline CDR1 and CDR2 sequences are LGHDT and YNNKEL (reference sequence). CDR3 length equals 12 residues. Trimming stripped 4 bases from V and 8 bases from J, with 8 bases between. DNA for the CDR3: TGTGCCAGCAGCCCCGGCGGTGGGGAGCTGTTTTTT. Protein: CASSPGGGELFF.

Only a few counts were recorded for this clonotype. The CDR3 is CASSHLVGLGRNEQFF. CDR3 nucleotide sequence: TGTGCCAGCAGCCATCTAGTGGGCCTAGGGAGGAATGAGCAGTTCTTC. The chain employs TRBV14 and TRBJ2-1; a weak D match, TRBD2 (6 bases). This CDR3 has 16 residues. Germline values: CDR1 SGHDN, CDR2 FVKESK. The ends were cut back, 3 bases at V and 7 bases at J, with 19 bases in the middle.

This chain joins TRBV18 and TRBJ2-1; no firm D call. This CDR3 comprises 11 residues. With 5 bases removed from V and 7 bases from J, the gap between germline ends came to 6 bases. The V gene's germline CDR1 is KGHSH and CDR2 LQKENI. DNA for the CDR3: TGTGCCAGCTCATCACAGAATGAGCAGTTCTTC. Protein: CASSSQNEQFF.

The genes are TRBV5-1 and TRBJ1-1, with 11 nucleotides matching TRBD1. The CDR3 loop spans 17 amino acids. With V trimmed by 1 base and J by 1 base, 6 bases remained unmatched. Germline-derived CDR1 and CDR2 are SGHRS and YFSETQ. CDR3 residues: CASSLPQGQGGNTEAFF. The CDR3 coding sequence is TGCGCCAGCAGCTTGCCCCAGGGACAGGGGGGGAACACTGAAGCTTTCTTT.

The CDR3 sequence: CASSPRRDSGANVLTF. The CDR3 DNA follows: TGTGCCAGCTCACCACGGCGGGACTCTGGGGCCAACGTCCTGACTTTC. The chain recombines TRBV18 with TRBJ2-6, with D possibly being TRBD2 (6 bases). V lost 1 base and J lost 0, with 7 bases in between. This CDR3 comprises 16 residues. Germline assignment: CDR1 KGHSH and CDR2 LQKENI.

There are a few counts of this clonotype. This chain connects TRBV29-1 to TRBJ1-1; D uncertain. The germline gives CDR1 SQVTM, CDR2 ANQGSEA. The CDR3 consists of 11 residues. With 7 bases removed from V and 3 bases from J, the gap between germline ends came to 9 bases. DNA of the CDR3: TGCAGCGAGAACCTTCACACTGAAGCTTTCTTT. This translates into CSENLHTEAFF.

This clonotype came up a few times. V and J are TRBV28 and TRBJ2-3; 11 bases are a match to TRBD2. The CDR3 consists of 15 residues. Unmatched junction bases numbered 5, after V lost 3 bases and J lost 6 bases. Germline values: CDR1 MDHEN, CDR2 SYDVKM. The CDR3 loop reads CASSFGTSGRDTQYF. CDR3 bases: TGTGCCAGCAGTTTCGGGACTAGCGGTAGGGATACGCAGTATTTT.

The V gene is TRBV5-1, the J gene TRBJ2-2; D is ambiguous. Per germline, CDR1 SGHRS and CDR2 YFSETQ. Trimming removed 0 bases at V and 3 bases at J, with 9 bases between. The CDR3 extends over 15 amino acids. In DNA form, the CDR3 reads TGCGCCAGCAGCTTGGTCGGCGGACACACCGGGGAGCTGTTTTTT. It is translated as CASSLVGGHTGELFF.

The table lists this clonotype with a few counts. The chain links TRBV7-9 to TRBJ2-7; a weak D match, TRBD2 (6 bases). This CDR3 has 13 residues. The V gene lost 7 bases and the J gene lost 6 bases, with 16 bases spanning the gap. Germline-derived CDR1 and CDR2 are SEHNR and FQNEAQ (reference sequence). The CDR3 region has the DNA TGTGCCAGCACCGCGTTGATAGCGGCCGAGCAGTACTTC. It yields the protein CASTALIAAEQYF.

Only a few counts were recorded for this clonotype. The rearrangement links TRBV27 to TRBJ2-6; D gene unclear. Germline-derived CDR1 and CDR2 are MNHEY and SMNVEV (reference sequence). The length of the CDR3 is 13 residues. The V gene lost 9 bases and the J gene lost 0 bases, with 6 bases spanning the gap. The CDR3 nucleotides read TGTGCCAGTTGCAACTCTGGGGCCAACGTCCTGACTTTC. Translating gives CASCNSGANVLTF.

The J gene is TRBJ2-2, the V gene TRBV6-2 or TRBV6-3; possible D gene TRBD2, 5 bases. CDR3 length equals 13 residues. CDR1 and CDR2 (germline): MNHEY, SVGEGT. V was cut by 6 bases and J by 5 bases, with 10 bases left in between. The CDR3 coding sequence is TGTGCCAGCAGGCCTACTAGGACCGGGGAGCTGTTTTTT. This encodes CASRPTRTGELFF.

The chain carries TRBV29-1 and TRBJ2-5; TRBD2 matches at 7 bases. The CDR3 totals 12 residues. V lost 6 bases, J lost 1 base, and 2 bases stayed unmatched. CDR1 and CDR2 (germline): SQVTM, ANQGSEA. CDR3 loop: CSVWEGQETQYF. CDR3 sequence (DNA): TGCAGCGTGTGGGAGGGCCAAGAGACCCAGTACTTC.

This clonotype was counted between two and nine times. The rearrangement links TRBV6-5 to TRBJ2-2, with D possibly being TRBD2 (7 bases). CDR3 length equals 16 residues. CDR1 MNHEY and CDR2 SVGAGI come from the germline V gene. With 2 bases removed from V and 7 bases from J, the gap between germline ends came to 17 bases. This CDR3 is CASSYDRGAVNGELFF. CDR3 bases: TGTGCCAGCAGTTACGATCGGGGGGCGGTTAACGGGGAGCTGTTTTTT.

V gene TRBV7-3 combines with J gene TRBJ2-1, with 11 bases matching TRBD2. The germline V gene has CDR1 SGHTA and CDR2 FQGTGA. The J segment lost 9 bases and the V segment lost 2 bases, leaving 6 bases of the junction unmatched. The CDR3 runs to 15 residues. For the CDR3, the DNA is TGTGCCAGCAGCTTATCAACTAGCGGGAGTATTGAGCAGTTCTTC. This codes for CASSLSTSGSIEQFF.

This clonotype was counted only a few times. The CDR3 loop is CASRPWDRGNNEQFF. The CDR3 DNA is TGTGCCAGCAGACCGTGGGACAGGGGGAACAATGAGCAGTTCTTC. This sequence joins TRBV12-3 or TRBV12-4 and TRBJ2-1; 11 nucleotides agree with TRBD1. The CDR3 loop spans 15 amino acids. J lost 5 bases, V lost 6 bases, and 6 bases had no gene match.

This sequence joins TRBV20-1 and TRBJ2-5, with TRBD1 matching over 7 bases. Germline lookup yields CDR1 DFQATT and CDR2 SNEGSKA (reference sequence). With V trimmed by 4 bases and J by 5 bases, 1 base remained unmatched. This CDR3 contains 11 residues. The CDR3 region has the DNA TGCAGTGCTAAGGACAGGGAGACCCAGTACTTC. It codes for CSAKDRETQYF.